The rows below give T cell receptor beta chains drawn from one sample of a study of cytomegalovirus exposure and HLA in healthy donors. Profiled with immunoSEQ multiplex PCR; TCRdb holds only in-frame clones, not every one. Of about 140,000 clones listed, approximately 70% are singletons. The sequencing sample was made of PBMCs. The receptor set was obtained from a woman in her twenties or thirties in good health and CMV-seronegative. The CDR3 runs from the conserved cysteine through the conserved F or W.

TRBV5-1	TRBJ2-6	CASSSGSGANVLTF
TRBV27	TRBJ1-2	CASGTGVYGYTF
TRBV4-2	TRBJ2-5	CASSPGTSRHETQYF
TRBV2	TRBJ2-5	CAGSGEETQYF
TRBV10-3	TRBJ1-2	CAISGGVMRDGYTF
TRBV5-6	TRBJ1-2	CASSLQGKDGYTF
TRBV19	TRBJ2-5	CASSGGRRETQYF
TRBV9	TRBJ1-2	CASSVDPTGDYGYTF
TRBV28	TRBJ2-5	CASSRRATQETQYF
TRBV13	TRBJ2-3	CASSSRIWGRVGTDTQYF
TRBV27	TRBJ2-2	CASSGLAGETGELFF
TRBV7-9	TRBJ2-3	CSSPSLSDTQYF
TRBV6-1	TRBJ1-4	CASSEFSGTGYEKLFF
TRBV5-4	TRBJ2-7	CASSSGSFGQLNEQYF
TRBV2	TRBJ2-1	CASRPPLAESSYNEQFF
TRBV7-2	TRBJ2-5	CASSFGGGFQETQYF
TRBV19	TRBJ2-2	CASTPEAGLTGELFF
TRBV7-2	TRBJ1-6	CASSLGTGGAYSPLHF
TRBV5-1	TRBJ2-4	CASMVGTESKNIQYF
TRBV6-6	TRBJ2-7	CASSYAGEQYF
TRBV30	TRBJ1-1	CAWSGVAMNTEAFF
TRBV5-4	TRBJ2-5	CASSFFETQYF
TRBV7-9	TRBJ2-3	CASSLGAAAPNEYF
TRBV5-4	TRBJ2-3	CASSPGLAGGDTQYF
TRBV5-4	TRBJ1-3	CASSLDRENTIYF
TRBV9	TRBJ2-1	CASSAGGWVEEQFF
TRBV7-9	TRBJ1-2	CASSYRDLVGYTF
TRBV28	TRBJ2-5	CASSSGGVVQETQYF
TRBV18	TRBJ2-5	CASSVRGTEETQYF
TRBV18	TRBJ2-5	CASSPPMRGDLLETQYF
TRBV11-1	TRBJ2-1	CASSLESSGLNEQFF
TRBV14	TRBJ2-1	CASSPLLGQGDEQFF
TRBV28	TRBJ2-7	CASSSSGGVDEQYF
TRBV28	TRBJ2-2	CASRRDRSYTGELFF
TRBV12-5	TRBJ1-1	CASGSNKGQGAPEAFF
TRBV14	TRBJ2-2	CASSQRLAGGRYTGELFF
TRBV5-4	TRBJ2-2	CASSLGPGTGNTGELFF
TRBV6-1	TRBJ2-1	CASRKGAGEQFF
TRBV9	TRBJ2-2	CASSVVPGNTGELFF
TRBV10-3	TRBJ1-1	CASTGGVMNTEAFF
TRBV11-2	TRBJ2-2	CASRHTGTGGPGELFF
TRBV28	TRBJ2-7	CASSSPGTEAYEQYF
TRBV19	TRBJ2-2	CASSPVSDTGELFF
TRBV5-6	TRBJ1-5	CASSSGQGGRPQHF
TRBV4-2	TRBJ2-3	CASSQERGLSTDTQYF
TRBV5-1	TRBJ1-2	CASSPRPGEYGYTF
TRBV10-3	TRBJ1-1	CAISDRGGENTEAFF
TRBV6-1	TRBJ2-5	CASSAPPGQETQYF